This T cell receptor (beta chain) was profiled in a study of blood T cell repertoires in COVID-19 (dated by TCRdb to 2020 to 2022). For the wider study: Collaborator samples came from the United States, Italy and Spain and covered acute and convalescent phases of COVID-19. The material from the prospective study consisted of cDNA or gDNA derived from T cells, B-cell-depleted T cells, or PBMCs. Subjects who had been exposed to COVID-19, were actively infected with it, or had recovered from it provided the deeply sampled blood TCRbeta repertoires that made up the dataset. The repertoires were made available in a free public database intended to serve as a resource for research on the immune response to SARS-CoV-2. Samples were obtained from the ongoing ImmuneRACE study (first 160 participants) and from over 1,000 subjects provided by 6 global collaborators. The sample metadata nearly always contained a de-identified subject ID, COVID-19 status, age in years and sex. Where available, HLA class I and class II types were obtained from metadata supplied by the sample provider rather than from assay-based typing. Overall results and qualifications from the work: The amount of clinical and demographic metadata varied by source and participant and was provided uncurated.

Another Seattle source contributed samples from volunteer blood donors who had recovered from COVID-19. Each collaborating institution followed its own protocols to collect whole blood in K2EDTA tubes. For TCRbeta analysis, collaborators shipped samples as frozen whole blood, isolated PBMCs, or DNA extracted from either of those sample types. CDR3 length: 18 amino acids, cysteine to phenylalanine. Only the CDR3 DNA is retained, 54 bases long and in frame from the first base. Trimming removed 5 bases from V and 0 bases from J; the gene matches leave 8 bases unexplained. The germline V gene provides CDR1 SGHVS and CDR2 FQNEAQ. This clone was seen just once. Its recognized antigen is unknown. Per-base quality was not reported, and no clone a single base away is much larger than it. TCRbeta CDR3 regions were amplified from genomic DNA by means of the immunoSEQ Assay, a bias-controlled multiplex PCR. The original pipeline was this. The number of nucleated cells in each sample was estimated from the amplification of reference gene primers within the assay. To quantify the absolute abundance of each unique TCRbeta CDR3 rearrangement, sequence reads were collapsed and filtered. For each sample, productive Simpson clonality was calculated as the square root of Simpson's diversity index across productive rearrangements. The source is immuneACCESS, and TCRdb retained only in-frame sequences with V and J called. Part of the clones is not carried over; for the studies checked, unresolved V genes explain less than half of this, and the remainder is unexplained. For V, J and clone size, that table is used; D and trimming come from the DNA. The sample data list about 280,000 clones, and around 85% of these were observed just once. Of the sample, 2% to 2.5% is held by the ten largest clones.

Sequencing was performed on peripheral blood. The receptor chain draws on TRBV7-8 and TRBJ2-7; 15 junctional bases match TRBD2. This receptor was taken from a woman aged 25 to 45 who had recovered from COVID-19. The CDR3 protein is CASSATGTSGRSSYEQYF. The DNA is TGTGCCAGCAGCGCAACCGGGACTAGCGGGAGGAGCTCCTACGAGCAGTACTTC.